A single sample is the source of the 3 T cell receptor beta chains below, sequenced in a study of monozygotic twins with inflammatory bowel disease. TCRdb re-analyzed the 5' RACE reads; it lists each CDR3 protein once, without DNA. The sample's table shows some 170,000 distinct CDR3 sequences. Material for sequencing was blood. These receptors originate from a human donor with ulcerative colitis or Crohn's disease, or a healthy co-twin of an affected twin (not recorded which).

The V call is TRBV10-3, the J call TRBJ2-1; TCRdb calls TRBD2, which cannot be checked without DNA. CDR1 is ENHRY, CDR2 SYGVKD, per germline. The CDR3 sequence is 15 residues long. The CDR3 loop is CAISERLAENNEQFF.

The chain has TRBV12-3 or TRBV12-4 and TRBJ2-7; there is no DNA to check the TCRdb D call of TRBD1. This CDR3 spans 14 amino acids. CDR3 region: CASGVRDRTYEQYF.

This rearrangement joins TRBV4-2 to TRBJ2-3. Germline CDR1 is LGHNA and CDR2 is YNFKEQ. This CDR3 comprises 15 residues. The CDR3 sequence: CASSPLRSSTDTQYF.